This TCR beta chain was sequenced during a study of post-analysis software for immune sequencing data (dated by TCRdb to about 2015). With regard to the full study: Disease courses on record covered relapsing-remitting, secondary progressive and progressive-relapsing multiple sclerosis, though some patients had no subtype annotation. The patient repertoires were set against about 10 previously published healthy control repertoires from donors whose ages ranged from about 6 to 25 years. A subset of samples was prepared in parallel using single-end sample barcoding, then pooled and co-amplified after Illumina adapter ligation. The paper as a whole reports these results and caveats: Normalized Chao1 diversity was significantly lower in multiple sclerosis patients than controls, suggesting substantial peripheral T-cell clonal expansion. The control group was slightly older than the multiple sclerosis patient group. About 5 TRBV segments, including TRBV5-6, TRBV5-1 and TRBV20-1, were significantly more frequent in patients than controls. Direct clustering with F measure revealed strong co-clustering of samples prepared in the same batch, which led to a batch-effect correction.

Trimming leaves V shorter by 2 bases and J shorter by 2 bases, with the junction holding 6 bases beyond the gene matches. There are 15 amino acids in the CDR3, from cysteine to phenylalanine inclusive. The entry retains the CDR3 DNA only, 45 bases that are in frame from base 1. Per the germline V gene (reference sequence), PRHDT is the CDR1 and FYEKMQ is the CDR2. Library preparation was by PCR. Sequencing took place on an Illumina HiSeq 2500. Unique molecular identifiers were incorporated into TCR beta cDNA libraries to reduce PCR and sequencing biases. Per 1 to 10 million input T cells, around 500,000 cDNA molecules were obtained, such that each molecule approximated one T cell. The patient libraries were prepared and sequenced with the same protocol used for the earlier healthy control dataset. Samples belonging to the same batch were prepared together, multiplexed and sequenced on a shared HiSeq lane. The study's own analysis went as follows. Raw barcoded reads were processed with MIGEC, discarding single-read molecular identifier groups before consensus assembly and CDR3 extraction. Clonotype tables were post-analysed with VDJtools, normalizing diversity by down-sampling all datasets to the smallest sample size. In repertoire overlap clustering, CDR3 amino acid sequences, but not nucleotide sequences, were matched to correct batch-related cross-sample contamination. TCRdb itself trimmed the public reads at Q25 with fastp, ran MiXCR and retained productive beta chains. Each CDR3 protein appears once, grouped with its most common genes and DNA. These V and J calls are TCRdb output, not the study's own analysis. Here the sample has 750,000 to 950,000 distinct CDR3 sequences; roughly 50% occur a single time. The ten largest clones add up to roughly 4.4% of the sample.

Remarks on this clonotype: Its antigen remains undetermined. Base qualities are not provided; no much larger clone lies one nucleotide away.

TCR beta repertoires were profiled from peripheral blood of over 10 young patients with multiple sclerosis to demonstrate the VDJtools post-analysis software. The multiple sclerosis patients were children and adolescents between about 6 and 16 years of age. The specimen was blood. The rearranged segments are TRBV13 and TRBJ2-7; 7 nucleotides in the junction match TRBD1. The receptor was isolated from a girl between 10 and 17 years old with multiple sclerosis. The DNA reads as follows: TGTGCCAGCAGCTTAACAAACAGGGGACCCTACGAGCAGTACTTC. Its protein reads: CASSLTNRGPYEQYF.